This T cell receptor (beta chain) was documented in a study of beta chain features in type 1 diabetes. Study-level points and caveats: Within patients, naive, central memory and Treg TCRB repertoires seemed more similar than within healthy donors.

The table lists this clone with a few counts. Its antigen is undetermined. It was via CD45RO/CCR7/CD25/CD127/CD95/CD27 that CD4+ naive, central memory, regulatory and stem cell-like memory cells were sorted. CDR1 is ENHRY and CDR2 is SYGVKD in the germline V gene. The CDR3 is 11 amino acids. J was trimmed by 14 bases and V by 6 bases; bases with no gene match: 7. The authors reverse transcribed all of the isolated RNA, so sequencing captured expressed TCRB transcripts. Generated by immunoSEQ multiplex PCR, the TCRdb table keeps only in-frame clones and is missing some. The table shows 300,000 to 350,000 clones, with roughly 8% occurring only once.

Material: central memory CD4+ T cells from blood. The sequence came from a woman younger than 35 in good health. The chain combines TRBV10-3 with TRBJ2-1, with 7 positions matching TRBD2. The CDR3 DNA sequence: TGTGCCATCAGCATAGGGACTAAAAAGTTCTTC. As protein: CAISIGTKKFF.